This T cell receptor (beta chain) was documented in a study of shared clonotypes between healthy human individuals. The study, taken as a whole, reports: Naive subsets typically showed greater estimated richness than memory subsets. The naive CD4 repertoires of a handful of donors were compared, and approximately 5% of clonotypes were shared. Donor clonotype sharing was expected to depend on sequencing depth.

Profiling relied on immunoSEQ multiplex PCR, and the TCRdb table lists in-frame clones only, not all of them. The sample has 1,500,000 or so clones, around 98.5% seen once. This CDR3 is built from 12 residues. Trimming pared 5 bases from V and 7 bases from J, leaving 11 bases between. Germline V gene lookup returns CDR1 MDHEN and CDR2 SYDVKM. As to this clone: The antigen is undetermined.

This TCR was sampled from a young man in good health. V gene TRBV28 combines with J gene TRBJ1-2, with D tentatively TRBD1 (5 bases). Sequencing used naive CD4+ T cells sorted from blood. Specified subset: CD45RA+ positively selected. The CDR3 loop is CASSTGIPGYTF. In DNA, the CDR3 is TGTGCCAGCAGTACAGGAATTCCTGGCTACACCTTC.